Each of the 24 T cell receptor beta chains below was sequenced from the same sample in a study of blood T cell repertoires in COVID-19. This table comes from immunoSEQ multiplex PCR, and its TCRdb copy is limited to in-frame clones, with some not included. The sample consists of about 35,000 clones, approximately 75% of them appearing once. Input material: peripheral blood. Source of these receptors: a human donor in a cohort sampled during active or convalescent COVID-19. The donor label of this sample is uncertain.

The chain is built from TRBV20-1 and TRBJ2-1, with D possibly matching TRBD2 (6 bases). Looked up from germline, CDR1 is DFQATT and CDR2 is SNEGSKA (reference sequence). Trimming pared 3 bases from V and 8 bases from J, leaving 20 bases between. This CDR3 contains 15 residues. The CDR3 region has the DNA TGCAGTGCTAGTTTTCATAAGGGAGGCACGGATGAGCAGTTCTTC. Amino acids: CSASFHKGGTDEQFF.

The CDR3 bases are TGCGCCAGCAGCCGTTACGTAGCGGGAGATGCAAATGAGCAGTTCTTC. As protein: CASSRYVAGDANEQFF. The genes are TRBV4-1 and TRBJ2-1; TRBD2 matches 9 bases. The CDR3 extends over 16 amino acids. V gave up 4 bases and J gave up 7 bases; unmatched junction bases: 11. Germline loops: CDR1 MGHRA, CDR2 YSYEKL.

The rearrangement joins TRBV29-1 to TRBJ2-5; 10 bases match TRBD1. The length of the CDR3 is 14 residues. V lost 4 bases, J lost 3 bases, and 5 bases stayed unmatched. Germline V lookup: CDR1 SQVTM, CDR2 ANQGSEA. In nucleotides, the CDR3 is TGCAGCGTTGCCCCCGGGACAGGGGAAGAGACCCAGTACTTC. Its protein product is CSVAPGTGEETQYF.

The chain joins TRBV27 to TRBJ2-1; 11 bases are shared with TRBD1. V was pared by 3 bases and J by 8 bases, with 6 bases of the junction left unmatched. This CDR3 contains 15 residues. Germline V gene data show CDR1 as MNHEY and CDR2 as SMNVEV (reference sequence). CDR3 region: CASSFLGQGGDEQFF. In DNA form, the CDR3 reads TGTGCCAGCAGTTTCCTGGGACAGGGGGGCGATGAGCAGTTCTTC.

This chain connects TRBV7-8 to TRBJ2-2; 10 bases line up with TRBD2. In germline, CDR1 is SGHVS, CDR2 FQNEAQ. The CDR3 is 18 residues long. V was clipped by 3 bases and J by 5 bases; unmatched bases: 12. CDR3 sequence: CASSLVGNSGRNTGELFF. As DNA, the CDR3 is TGTGCCAGCAGCTTGGTGGGAAATAGCGGGAGGAATACCGGGGAGCTGTTTTTT.

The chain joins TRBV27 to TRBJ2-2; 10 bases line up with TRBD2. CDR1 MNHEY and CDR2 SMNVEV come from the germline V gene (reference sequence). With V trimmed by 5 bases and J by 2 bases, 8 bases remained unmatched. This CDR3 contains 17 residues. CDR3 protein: CASSPPRTSGNTGELFF. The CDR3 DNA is TGTGCCAGCAGTCCCCCCCGGACTAGCGGTAACACCGGGGAGCTGTTTTTT.

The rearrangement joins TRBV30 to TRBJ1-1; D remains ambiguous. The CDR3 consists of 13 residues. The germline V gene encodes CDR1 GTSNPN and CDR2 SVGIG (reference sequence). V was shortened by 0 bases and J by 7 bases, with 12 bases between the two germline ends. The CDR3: CAWSVQIMGEAFF. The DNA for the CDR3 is TGTGCCTGGAGTGTACAGATAATGGGTGAAGCTTTCTTT.

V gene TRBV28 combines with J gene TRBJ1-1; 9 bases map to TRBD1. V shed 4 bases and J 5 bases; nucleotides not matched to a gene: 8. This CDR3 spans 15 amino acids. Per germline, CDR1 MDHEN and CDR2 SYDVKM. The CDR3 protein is CASSSLTGGWTEAFF. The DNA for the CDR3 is TGTGCCAGCAGTTCGCTGACAGGGGGGTGGACTGAAGCTTTCTTT.

CDR3 DNA: TGTGCCAGCAGCAAACGGGGGGGGGAGACCCAGTACTTC. This encodes CASSKRGGETQYF. The chain combines TRBV21-1 with TRBJ2-5; the table's D call of TRBD2 was not tested on the DNA. TRBV21-1 is flagged as a pseudogene. The CDR3 runs 13 residues.

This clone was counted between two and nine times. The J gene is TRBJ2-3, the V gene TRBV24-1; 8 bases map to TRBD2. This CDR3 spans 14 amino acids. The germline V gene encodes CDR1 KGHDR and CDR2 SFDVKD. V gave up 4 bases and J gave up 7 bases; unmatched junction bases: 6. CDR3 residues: CATSESGSINTQYF. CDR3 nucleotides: TGTGCCACCAGTGAGAGCGGGAGTATAAATACGCAGTATTTT.

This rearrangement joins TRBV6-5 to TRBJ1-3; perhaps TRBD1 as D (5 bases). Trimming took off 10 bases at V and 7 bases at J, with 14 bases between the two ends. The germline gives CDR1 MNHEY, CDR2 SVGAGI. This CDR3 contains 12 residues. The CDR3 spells CATRPGGNTIYF. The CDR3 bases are TGTGCCACCCGTCCCGGGGGGAACACCATATATTTT.

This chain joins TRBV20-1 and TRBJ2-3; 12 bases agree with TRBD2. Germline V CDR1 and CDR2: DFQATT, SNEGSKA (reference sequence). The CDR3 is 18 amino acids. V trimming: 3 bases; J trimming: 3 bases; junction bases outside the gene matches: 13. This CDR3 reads CSASNKRLAGDGTDTQYF. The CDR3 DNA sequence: TGCAGTGCTAGTAACAAGAGACTAGCGGGGGATGGGACAGATACGCAGTATTTT.

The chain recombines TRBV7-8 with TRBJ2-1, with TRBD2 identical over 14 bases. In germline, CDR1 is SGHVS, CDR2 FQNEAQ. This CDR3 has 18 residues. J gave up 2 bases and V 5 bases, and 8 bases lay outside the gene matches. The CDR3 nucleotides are TGTGCCAGCAGCAGCGGGACTAGCGGGAGTTTCACCTACAATGAGCAGTTCTTC. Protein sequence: CASSSGTSGSFTYNEQFF.

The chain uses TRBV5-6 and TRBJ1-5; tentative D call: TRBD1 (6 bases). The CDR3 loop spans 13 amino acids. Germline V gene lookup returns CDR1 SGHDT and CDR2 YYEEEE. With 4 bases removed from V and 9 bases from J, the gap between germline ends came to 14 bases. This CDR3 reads CASSSTGLGPQHF. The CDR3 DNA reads TGTGCCAGCAGCAGTACAGGGCTGGGGCCCCAGCATTTT.

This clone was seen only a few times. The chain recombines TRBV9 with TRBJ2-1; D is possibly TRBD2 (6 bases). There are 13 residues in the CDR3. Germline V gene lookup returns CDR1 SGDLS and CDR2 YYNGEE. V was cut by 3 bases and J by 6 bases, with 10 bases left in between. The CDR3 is CASSGRDSNEQFF. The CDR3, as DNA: TGTGCCAGCAGCGGCCGGGACTCCAATGAGCAGTTCTTC.

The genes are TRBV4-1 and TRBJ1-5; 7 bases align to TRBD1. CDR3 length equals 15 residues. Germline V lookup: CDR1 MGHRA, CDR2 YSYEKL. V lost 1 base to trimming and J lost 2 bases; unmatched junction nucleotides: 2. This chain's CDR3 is CASSQGQGGNQPQHF. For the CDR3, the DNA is TGCGCCAGCAGCCAAGGCCAGGGGGGCAATCAGCCCCAGCATTTT.

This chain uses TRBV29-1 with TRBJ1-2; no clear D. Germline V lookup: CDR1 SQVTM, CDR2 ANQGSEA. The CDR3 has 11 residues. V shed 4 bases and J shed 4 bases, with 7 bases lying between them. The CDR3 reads CSVVQSYGYTF. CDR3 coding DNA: TGCAGCGTTGTACAGAGCTATGGCTACACCTTC.

CDR3 nucleotide sequence: TGCGCCAGCAGCCAAGGACTAGCGGGGAACTACGAGCAGTACTTC. It codes for CASSQGLAGNYEQYF. The J gene is TRBJ2-7, the V gene TRBV4-3; 11 bases fit TRBD2. The CDR3 loop spans 15 amino acids. V was pared by 1 base and J by 3 bases, with 2 bases of the junction left unmatched. In germline, CDR1 is LGHNA, CDR2 YSLEER.

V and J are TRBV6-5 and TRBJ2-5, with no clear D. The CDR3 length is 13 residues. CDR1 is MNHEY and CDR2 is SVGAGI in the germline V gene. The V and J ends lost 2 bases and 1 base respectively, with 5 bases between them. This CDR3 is CASSYLRQETQYF. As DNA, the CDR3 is TGTGCCAGCAGTTACCTCCGCCAAGAGACCCAGTACTTC.

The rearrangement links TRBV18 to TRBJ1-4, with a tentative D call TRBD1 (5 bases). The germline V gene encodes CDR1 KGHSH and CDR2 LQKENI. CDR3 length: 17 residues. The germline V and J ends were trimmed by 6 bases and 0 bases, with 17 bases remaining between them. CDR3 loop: CASSPTMQGTTNEKLFF. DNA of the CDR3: TGTGCCAGCTCCCCCACCATGCAGGGAACAACTAATGAAAAACTGTTTTTT.

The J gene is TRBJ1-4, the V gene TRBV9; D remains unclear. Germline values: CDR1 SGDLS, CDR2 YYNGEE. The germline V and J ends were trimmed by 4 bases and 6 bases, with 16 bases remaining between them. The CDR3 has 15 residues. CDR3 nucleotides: TGTGCCAGCAGCCCCGAGGAAGGCCACTATGAAAAACTGTTTTTT. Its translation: CASSPEEGHYEKLFF.

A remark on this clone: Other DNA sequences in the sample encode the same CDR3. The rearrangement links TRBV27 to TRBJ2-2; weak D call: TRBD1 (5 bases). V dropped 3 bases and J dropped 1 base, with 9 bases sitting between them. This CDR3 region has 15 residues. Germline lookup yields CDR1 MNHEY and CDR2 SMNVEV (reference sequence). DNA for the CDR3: TGTGCCAGCAGTTTCTCTACAGGGAACACCGGGGAGCTGTTTTTT. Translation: CASSFSTGNTGELFF.

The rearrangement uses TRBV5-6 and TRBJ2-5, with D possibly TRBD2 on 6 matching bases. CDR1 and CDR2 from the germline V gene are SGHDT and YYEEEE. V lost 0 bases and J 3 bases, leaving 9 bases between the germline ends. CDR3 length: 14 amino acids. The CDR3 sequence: CASSLGLVKETQYF. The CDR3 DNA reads TGTGCCAGCAGCTTGGGACTAGTCAAAGAGACCCAGTACTTC.

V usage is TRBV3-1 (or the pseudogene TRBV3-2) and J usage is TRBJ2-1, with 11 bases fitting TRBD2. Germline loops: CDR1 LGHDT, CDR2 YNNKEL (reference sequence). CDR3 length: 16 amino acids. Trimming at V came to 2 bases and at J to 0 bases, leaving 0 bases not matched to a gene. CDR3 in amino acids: CASSQLAGGSYNEQFF. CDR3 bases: TGTGCCAGCAGCCAACTAGCGGGGGGCTCCTACAATGAGCAGTTCTTC.